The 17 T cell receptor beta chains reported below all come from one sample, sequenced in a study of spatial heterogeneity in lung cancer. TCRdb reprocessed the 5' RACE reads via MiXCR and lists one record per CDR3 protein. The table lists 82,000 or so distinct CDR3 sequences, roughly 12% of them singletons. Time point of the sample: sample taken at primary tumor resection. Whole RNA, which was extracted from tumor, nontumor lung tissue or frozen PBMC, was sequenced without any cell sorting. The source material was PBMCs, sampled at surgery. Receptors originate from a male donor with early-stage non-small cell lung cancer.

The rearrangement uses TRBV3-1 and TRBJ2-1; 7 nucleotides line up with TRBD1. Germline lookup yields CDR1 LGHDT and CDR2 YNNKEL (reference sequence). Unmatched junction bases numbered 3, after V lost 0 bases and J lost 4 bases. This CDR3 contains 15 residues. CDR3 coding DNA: TGTGCCAGCAGCCAAGAAGGGGGCCTTTACAATGAGCAGTTCTTC. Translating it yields CASSQEGGLYNEQFF.

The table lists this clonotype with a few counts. CDR3 nucleotide sequence: TGTGCCAGCAGTGAGGCAGGGGGGGCCTCTCAGCCCCAGCATTTT. Its translation is CASSEAGGASQPQHF. The chain joins TRBV6-1 to TRBJ1-5; 7 bases are shared with TRBD1. Unmatched junction bases numbered 8, after V lost 3 bases and J lost 6 bases. The CDR3 runs 15 residues. Germline V gene data show CDR1 as MNHNS and CDR2 as SASEGT.

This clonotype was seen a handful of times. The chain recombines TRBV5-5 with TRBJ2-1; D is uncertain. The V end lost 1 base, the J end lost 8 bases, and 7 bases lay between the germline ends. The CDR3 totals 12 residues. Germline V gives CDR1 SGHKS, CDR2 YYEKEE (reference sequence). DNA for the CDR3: TGTGCCAGCAGCTTGCGAGAGGATGAGCAGTTCTTC. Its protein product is CASSLREDEQFF.

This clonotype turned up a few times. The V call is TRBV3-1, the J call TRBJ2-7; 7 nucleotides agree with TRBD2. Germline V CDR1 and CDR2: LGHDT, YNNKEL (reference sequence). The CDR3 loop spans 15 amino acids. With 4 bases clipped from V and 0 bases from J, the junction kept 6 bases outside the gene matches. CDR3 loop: CASSPQRGSSYEQYF. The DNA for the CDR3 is TGTGCCAGCAGCCCTCAGCGGGGCAGCTCCTACGAGCAGTACTTC.

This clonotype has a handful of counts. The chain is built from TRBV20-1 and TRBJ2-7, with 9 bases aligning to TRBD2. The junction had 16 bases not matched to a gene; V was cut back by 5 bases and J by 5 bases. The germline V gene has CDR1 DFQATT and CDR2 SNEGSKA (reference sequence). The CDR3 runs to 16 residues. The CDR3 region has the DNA TGCAGTGCTCAGGCTCCCGCGGGCGGACTAGCGCACGAGCAGTACTTC. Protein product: CSAQAPAGGLAHEQYF.

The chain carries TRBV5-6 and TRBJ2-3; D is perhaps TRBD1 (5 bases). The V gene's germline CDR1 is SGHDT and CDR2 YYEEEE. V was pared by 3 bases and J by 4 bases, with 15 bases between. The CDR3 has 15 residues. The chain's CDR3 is CASSSTGMEADTQYF. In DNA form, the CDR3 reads TGTGCCAGCAGCTCCACAGGAATGGAAGCAGATACGCAGTATTTT.

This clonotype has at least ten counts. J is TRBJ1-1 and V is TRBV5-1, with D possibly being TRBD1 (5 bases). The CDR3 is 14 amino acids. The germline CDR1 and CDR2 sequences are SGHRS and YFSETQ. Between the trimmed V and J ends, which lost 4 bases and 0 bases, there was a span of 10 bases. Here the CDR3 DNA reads TGCGCCAGCAGCCGGGACGGGATGAACACTGAAGCTTTCTTT. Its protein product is CASSRDGMNTEAFF.

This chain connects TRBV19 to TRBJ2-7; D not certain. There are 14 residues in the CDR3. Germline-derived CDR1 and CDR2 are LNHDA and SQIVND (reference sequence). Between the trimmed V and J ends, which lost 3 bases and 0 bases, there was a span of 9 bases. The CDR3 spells CASSISSSSYEQYF. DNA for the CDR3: TGTGCCAGTAGTATTTCTTCGAGCTCCTACGAGCAGTACTTC.

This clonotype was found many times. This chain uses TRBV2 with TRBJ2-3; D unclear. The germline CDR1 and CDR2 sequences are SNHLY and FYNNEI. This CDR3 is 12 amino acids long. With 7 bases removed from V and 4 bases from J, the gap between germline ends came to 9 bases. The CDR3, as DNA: TGTGCCAGCAAAAACGATCCAGATACGCAGTATTTT. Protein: CASKNDPDTQYF.

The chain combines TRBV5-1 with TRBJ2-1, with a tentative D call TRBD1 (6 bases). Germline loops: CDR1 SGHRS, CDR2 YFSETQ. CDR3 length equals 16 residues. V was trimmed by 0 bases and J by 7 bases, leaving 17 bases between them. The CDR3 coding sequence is TGCGCCAGCAGCTTGGAAGGGACAACCGCGTTGAATGAGCAGTTCTTC. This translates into CASSLEGTTALNEQFF.

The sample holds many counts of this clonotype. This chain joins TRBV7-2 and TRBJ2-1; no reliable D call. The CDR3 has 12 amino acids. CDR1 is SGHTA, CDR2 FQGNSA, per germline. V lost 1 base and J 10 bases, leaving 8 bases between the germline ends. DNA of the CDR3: TGTGCCAGCAGCTTAGGTCGGCGCGAGCAGTTCTTC. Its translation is CASSLGRREQFF.

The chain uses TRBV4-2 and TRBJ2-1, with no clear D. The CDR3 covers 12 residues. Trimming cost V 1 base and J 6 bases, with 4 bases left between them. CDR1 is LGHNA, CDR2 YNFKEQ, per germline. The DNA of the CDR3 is TGTGCCAGCAGCCAAGGCCCCAATGAGCAGTTCTTC. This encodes CASSQGPNEQFF.

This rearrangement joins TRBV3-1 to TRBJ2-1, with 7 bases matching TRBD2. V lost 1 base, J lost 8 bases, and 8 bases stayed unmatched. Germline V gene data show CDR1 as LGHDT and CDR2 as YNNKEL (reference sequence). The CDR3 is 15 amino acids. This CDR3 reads CASSQVLRLAHEQFF. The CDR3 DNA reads TGTGCCAGCAGCCAAGTGCTTAGACTAGCCCATGAGCAGTTCTTC.

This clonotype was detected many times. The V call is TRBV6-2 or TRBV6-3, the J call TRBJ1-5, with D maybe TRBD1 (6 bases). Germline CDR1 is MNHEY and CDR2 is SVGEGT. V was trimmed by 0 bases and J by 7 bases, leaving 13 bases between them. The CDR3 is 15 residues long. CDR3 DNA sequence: TGTGCCAGCAGTTACTCGGGAGGGGGTCAGCAGCCCCAGCATTTT. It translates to CASSYSGGGQQPQHF.

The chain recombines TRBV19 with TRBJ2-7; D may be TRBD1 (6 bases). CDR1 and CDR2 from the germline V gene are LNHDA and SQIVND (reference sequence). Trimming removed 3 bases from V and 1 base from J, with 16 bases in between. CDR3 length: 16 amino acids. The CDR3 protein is CASSMVRQGSSYEQYF. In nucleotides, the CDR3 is TGTGCCAGTAGTATGGTGCGGCAGGGGTCGTCCTACGAGCAGTACTTC.

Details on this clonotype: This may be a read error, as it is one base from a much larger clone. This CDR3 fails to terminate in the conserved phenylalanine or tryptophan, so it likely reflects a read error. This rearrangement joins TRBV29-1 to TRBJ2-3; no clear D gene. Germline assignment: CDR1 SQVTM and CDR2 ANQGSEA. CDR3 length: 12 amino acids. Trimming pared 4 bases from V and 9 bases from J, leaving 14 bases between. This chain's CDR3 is CSVASTLGTQYS. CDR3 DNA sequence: TGCAGCGTTGCCAGCACGTTGGGGACGCAGTATTCT.

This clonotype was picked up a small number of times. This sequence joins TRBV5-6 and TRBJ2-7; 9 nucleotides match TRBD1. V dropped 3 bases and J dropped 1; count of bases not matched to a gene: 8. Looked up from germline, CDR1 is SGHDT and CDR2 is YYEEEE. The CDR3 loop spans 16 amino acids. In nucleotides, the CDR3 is TGTGCCAGCAGCTCGCCGGGACAGGGCCTTTCCTACGAGCAGTACTTC. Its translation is CASSSPGQGLSYEQYF.